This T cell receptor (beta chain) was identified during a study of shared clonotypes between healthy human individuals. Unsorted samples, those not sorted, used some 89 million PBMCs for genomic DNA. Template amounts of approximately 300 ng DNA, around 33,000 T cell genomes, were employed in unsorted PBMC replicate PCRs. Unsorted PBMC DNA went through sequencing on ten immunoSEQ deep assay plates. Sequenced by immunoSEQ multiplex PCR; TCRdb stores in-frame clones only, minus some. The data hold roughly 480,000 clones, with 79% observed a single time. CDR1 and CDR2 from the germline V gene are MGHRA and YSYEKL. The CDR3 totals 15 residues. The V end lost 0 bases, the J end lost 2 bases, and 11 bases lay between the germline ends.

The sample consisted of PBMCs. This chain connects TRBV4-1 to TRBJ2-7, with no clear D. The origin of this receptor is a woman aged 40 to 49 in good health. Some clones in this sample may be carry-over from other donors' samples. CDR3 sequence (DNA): TGCGCCAGCAGCCAAGATTGGGTAACCACCTACGAGCAGTACTTC. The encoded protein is CASSQDWVTTYEQYF.